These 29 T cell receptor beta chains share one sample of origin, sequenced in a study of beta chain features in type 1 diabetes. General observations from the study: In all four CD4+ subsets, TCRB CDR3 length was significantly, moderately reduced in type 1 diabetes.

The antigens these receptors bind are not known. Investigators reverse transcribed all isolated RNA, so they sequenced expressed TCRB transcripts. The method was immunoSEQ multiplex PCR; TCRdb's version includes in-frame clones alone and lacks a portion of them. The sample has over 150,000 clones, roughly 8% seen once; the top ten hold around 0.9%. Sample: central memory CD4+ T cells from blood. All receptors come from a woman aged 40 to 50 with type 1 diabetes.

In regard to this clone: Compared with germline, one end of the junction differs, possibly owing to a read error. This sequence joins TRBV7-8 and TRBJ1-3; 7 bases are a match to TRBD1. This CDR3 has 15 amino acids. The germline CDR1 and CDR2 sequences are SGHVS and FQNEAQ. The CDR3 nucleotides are TGTGCCAGCAGCCAAGGAGGGGGCGATGGATACACCATATATTTT. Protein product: CASSQGGGDGYTIYF.

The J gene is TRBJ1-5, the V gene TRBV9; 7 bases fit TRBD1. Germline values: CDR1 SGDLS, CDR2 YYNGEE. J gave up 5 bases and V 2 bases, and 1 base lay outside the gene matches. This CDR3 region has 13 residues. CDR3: CASSVGQDQPQHF. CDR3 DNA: TGTGCCAGCAGCGTCGGACAGGATCAGCCCCAGCATTTT.

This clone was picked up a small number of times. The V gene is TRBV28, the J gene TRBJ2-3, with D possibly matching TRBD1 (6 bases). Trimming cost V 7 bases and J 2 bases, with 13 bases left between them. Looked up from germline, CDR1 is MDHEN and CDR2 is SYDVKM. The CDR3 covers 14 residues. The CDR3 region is CASTTGHTTDTQYF. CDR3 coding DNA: TGTGCCAGCACCACGGGACATACCACAGATACGCAGTATTTT.

The CDR3 DNA reads TGTGCCAGCAGCTCCCAGGGATCCGAGCAGTACTTC. Amino acid sequence: CASSSQGSEQYF. V usage is TRBV11-2 and J usage is TRBJ2-5, with D possibly matching TRBD1 (5 bases). The assigned J gene may be wrong: the sequence end matches TRBJ2-7 better. The CDR3 has 12 residues. Germline CDR1 is SGHAT and CDR2 is FQNNGV.

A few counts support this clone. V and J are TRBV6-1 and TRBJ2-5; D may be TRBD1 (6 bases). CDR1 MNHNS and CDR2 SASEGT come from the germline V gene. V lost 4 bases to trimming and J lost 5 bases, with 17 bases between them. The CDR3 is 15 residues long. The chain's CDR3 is CASSGPRSRGETQYF. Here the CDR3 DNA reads TGTGCCAGCAGTGGCCCTAGGAGCAGGGGTGAGACCCAGTACTTC.

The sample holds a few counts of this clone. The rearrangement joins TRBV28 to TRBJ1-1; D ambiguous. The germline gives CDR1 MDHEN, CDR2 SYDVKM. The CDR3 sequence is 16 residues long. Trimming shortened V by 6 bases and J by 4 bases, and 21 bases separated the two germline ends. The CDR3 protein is CASSLIRAAGSTEAFF. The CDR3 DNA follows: TGTGCCAGCAGCCTGATCCGGGCCGCCGGGAGCACTGAAGCTTTCTTT.

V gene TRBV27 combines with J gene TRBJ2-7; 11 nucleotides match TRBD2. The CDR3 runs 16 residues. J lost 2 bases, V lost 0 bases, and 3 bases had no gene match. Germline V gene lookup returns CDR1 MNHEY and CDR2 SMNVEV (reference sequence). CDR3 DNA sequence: TGTGCCAGCAGTTTATCCCATAGCGGGAGGGCCTACGAGCAGTACTTC. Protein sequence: CASSLSHSGRAYEQYF.

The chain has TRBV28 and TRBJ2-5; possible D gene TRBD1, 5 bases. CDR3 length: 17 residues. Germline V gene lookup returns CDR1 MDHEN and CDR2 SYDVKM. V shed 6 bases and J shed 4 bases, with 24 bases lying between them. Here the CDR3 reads CASSSPGLRRGTETQYF. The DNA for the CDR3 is TGTGCCAGCAGCTCACCGGGCCTCAGAAGGGGCACAGAGACCCAGTACTTC.

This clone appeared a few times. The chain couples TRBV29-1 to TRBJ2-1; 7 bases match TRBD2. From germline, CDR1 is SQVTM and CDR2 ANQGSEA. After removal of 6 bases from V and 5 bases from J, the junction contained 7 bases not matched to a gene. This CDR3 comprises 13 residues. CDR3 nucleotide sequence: TGCAGCGTGGGAGGGCCAGGAAACAATGAGCAGTTCTTC. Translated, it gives CSVGGPGNNEQFF.

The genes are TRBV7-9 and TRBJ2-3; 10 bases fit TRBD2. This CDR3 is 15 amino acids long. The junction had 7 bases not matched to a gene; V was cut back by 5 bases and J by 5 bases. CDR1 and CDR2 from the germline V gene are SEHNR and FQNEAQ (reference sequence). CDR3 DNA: TGTGCCAGCAGCCCGAGCGGGAGGGCCAAAGATACGCAGTATTTT. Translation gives CASSPSGRAKDTQYF.

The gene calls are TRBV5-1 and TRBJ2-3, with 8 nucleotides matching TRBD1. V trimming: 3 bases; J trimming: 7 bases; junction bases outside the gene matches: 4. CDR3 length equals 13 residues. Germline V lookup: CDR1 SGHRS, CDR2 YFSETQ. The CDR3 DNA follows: TGCGCCAGCAGCTGGACAGGGTTGAATACGCAGTATTTT. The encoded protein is CASSWTGLNTQYF.

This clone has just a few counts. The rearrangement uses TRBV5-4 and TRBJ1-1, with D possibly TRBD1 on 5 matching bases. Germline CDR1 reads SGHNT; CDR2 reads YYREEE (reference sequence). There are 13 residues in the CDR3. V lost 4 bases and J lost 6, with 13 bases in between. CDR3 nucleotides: TGTGCCAGCAGCCCGGGGAGGGACCCTGAAGCTTTCTTT. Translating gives CASSPGRDPEAFF.

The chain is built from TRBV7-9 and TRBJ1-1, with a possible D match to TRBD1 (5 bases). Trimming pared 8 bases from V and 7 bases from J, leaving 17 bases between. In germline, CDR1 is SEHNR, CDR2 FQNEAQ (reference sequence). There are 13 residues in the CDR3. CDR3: CASGNEGRGEAFF. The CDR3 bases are TGTGCCAGCGGCAACGAGGGGCGGGGTGAAGCTTTCTTT.

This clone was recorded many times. CDR3: CASSAIAGVDYGYTF. CDR3 in DNA: TGTGCCAGCAGCGCAATTGCAGGGGTTGACTATGGCTACACCTTC. This chain joins TRBV14 and TRBJ1-2, with D maybe TRBD1 (6 bases). Germline V gives CDR1 SGHDN, CDR2 FVKESK. With 5 bases removed from V and 3 bases from J, the gap between germline ends came to 16 bases. The CDR3 is 15 residues long.

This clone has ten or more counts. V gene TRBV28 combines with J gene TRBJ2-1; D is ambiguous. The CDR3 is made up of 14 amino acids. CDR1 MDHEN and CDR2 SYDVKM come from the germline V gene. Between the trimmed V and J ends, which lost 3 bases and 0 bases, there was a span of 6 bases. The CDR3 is CASSFHGSYNEQFF. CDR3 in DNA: TGTGCCAGCAGTTTCCACGGCTCCTACAATGAGCAGTTCTTC.

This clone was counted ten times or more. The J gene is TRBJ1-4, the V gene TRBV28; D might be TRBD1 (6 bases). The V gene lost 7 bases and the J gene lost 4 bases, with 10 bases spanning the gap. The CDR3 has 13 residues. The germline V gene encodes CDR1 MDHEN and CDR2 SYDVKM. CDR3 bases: TGTGCCAGCAACAGGGCCCTTAATGAAAAACTGTTTTTT. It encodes CASNRALNEKLFF.

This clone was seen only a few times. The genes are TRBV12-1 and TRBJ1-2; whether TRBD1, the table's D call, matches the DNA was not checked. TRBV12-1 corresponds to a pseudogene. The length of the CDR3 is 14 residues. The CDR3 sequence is CASTDRGPTAGYTF. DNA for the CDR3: TGTGCCAGCACAGACAGGGGCCCTACTGCTGGCTACACCTTC.

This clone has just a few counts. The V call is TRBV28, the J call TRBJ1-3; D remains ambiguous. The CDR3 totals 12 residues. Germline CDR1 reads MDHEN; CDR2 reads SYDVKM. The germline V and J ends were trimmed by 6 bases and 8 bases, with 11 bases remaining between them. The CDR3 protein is CASSGYEYTIYF. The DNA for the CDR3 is TGTGCCAGCAGCGGTTATGAATACACCATATATTTT.

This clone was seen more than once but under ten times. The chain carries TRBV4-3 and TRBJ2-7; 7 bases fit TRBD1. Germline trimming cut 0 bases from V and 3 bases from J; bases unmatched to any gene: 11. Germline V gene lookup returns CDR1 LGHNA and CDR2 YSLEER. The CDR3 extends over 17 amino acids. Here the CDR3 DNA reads TGCGCCAGCAGCCAAGATATCAGGGGGACATCCTTCTACGAGCAGTACTTC. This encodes CASSQDIRGTSFYEQYF.

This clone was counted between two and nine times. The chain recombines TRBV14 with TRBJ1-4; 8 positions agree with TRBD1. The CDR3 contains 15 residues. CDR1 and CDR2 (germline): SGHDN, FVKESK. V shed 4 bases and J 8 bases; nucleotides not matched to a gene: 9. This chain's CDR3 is CASSLIQGAGEKLFF. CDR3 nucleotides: TGTGCCAGCAGCCTCATCCAGGGGGCGGGGGAAAAACTGTTTTTT. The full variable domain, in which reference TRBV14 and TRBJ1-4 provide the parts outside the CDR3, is EAGVTQFPSHSVIEKGQTVTLRCDPISGHDNLYWYRRVMGKEIKFLLHFVKESKQDESGMPNNRFLAERTGGTYSTLKVQPAELEDSGVYFCASSLIQGAGEKLFFGSGTQLSVL.

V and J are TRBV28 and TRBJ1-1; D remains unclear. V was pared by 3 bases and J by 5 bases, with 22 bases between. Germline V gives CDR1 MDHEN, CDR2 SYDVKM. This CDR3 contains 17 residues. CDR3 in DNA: TGTGCCAGCAGTTTTGGAGGGATGGAGGGAGGAAGGACTGAAGCTTTCTTT. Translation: CASSFGGMEGGRTEAFF.

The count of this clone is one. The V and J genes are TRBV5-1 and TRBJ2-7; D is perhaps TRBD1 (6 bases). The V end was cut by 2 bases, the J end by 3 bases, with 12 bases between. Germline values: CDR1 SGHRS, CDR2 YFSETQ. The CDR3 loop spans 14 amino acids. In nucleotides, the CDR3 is TGCGCCAGCAGCTTTCTGACGGGACACTACGAGCAGTACTTC. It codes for CASSFLTGHYEQYF.

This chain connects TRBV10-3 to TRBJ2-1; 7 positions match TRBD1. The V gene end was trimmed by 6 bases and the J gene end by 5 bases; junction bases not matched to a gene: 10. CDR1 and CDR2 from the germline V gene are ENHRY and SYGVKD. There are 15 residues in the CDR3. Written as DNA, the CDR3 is TGTGCCATCAGCCTCGGACAGGATAGCGACAATGAGCAGTTCTTC. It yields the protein CAISLGQDSDNEQFF.

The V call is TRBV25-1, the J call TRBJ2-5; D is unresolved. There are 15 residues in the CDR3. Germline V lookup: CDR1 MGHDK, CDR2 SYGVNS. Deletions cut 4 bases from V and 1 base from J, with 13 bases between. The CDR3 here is CASSGRLVSQETQYF. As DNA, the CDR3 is TGTGCCAGCAGTGGTCGGCTAGTCTCCCAAGAGACCCAGTACTTC.

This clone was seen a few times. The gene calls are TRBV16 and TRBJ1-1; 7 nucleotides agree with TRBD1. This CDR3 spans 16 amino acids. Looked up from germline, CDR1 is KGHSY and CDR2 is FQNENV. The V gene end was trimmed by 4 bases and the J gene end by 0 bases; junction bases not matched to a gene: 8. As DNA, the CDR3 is TGTGCCAGCAGCCCTCAGAGGGGGCGCATGAACACTGAAGCTTTCTTT. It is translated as CASSPQRGRMNTEAFF.

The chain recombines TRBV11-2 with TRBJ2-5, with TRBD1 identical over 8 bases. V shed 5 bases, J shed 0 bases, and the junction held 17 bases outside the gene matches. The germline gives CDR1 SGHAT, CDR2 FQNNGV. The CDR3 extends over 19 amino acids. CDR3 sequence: CASSQRPFMDRAYQETQYF. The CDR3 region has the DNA TGTGCCAGCAGCCAACGACCATTTATGGACAGGGCCTACCAAGAGACCCAGTACTTC.

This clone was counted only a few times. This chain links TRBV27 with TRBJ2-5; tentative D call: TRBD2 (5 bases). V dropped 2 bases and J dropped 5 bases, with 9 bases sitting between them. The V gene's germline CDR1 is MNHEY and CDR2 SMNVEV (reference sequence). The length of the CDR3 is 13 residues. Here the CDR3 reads CASSLTGIETQYF. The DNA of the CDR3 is TGTGCCAGCAGTTTAACCGGGATTGAGACCCAGTACTTC.

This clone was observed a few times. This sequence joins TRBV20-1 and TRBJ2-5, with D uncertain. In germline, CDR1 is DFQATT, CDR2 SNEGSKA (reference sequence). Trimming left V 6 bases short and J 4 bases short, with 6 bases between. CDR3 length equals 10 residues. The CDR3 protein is CSAGVETQYF. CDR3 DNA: TGCAGTGCCGGTGTAGAGACCCAGTACTTC.

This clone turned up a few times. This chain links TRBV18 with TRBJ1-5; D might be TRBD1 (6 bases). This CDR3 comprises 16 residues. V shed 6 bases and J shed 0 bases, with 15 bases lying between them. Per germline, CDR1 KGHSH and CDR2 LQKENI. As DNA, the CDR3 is TGTGCCAGCTCCCCTACCGGACAGTATAGCAATCAGCCCCAGCATTTT. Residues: CASSPTGQYSNQPQHF.